Listed below are T cell receptor beta chains from one sample, sequenced in a study of cytomegalovirus exposure and HLA in healthy donors. The repertoire was sequenced with immunoSEQ multiplex PCR; TCRdb's copy has only in-frame clones and lacks some. The sample yields fewer than 200,000 clones, 80% to 90% seen once. Sequencing was performed on PBMCs. The receptors here all came from a woman younger than 35 in good health and CMV-seronegative. Both conserved end residues are part of each CDR3. The D gene is left open where the match is weak. Where a row states a size, it is once, few, many or the class of an expanded clone; other rows omit it.

TRBV7-8	NA	TRBJ2-7	TRBD1	CASSPGTGAVLGEQYF	TGTGCCAGCAGCCCCGGGACAGGTGCGGTTTTGGGAGAGCAGTACTTC
TRBV28	NA	TRBJ1-2	TRBD1	CASSLDRVDGYTF	TGTGCCAGCAGTTTAGACAGGGTCGATGGCTACACCTTC
TRBV29-1	NA	TRBJ2-7	NA	CSVEGLGDGGSSYEQYF	TGCAGCGTTGAAGGGCTAGGGGACGGGGGAAGCTCCTACGAGCAGTACTTC
TRBV6-5	NA	TRBJ1-6	NA	CASSYSWGGEGSPLHF	TGTGCCAGCAGTTACTCGTGGGGAGGGGAAGGTTCACCCCTCCACTTT
TRBV29-1	NA	TRBJ1-2	NA	CSVGFNIWTANYGYTF	TGCAGCGTTGGGTTCAATATCTGGACAGCTAACTATGGCTACACCTTC
TRBV11-2	few	TRBJ1-2	NA	CASSFGDSGYTF	TGTGCCAGCAGCTTTGGAGACAGCGGCTACACCTTC
TRBV27	NA	TRBJ1-2	TRBD1	CASRTDRVSGYTF	TGTGCCAGCCGGACGGACAGGGTGAGCGGCTACACCTTC
TRBV9	NA	TRBJ2-3	TRBD2	CASSPEIAGGGTDTQYF	TGTGCCAGCAGCCCAGAAATAGCGGGGGGCGGCACAGATACGCAGTATTTT
TRBV7-2	NA	TRBJ2-7	TRBD2	CASRFAGTSATYEQYF	TGTGCCAGCAGATTCGCCGGGACTAGCGCTACCTACGAGCAGTACTTC
TRBV5-1	NA	TRBJ1-2	NA	CASSGSEGGIGGYTF	TGCGCCAGCAGCGGTTCCGAGGGGGGGATCGGAGGCTACACCTTC
TRBV7-2	NA	TRBJ1-4	TRBD1	CASSAQGPNEKLFF	TGTGCCAGCAGCGCACAGGGGCCGAATGAAAAACTGTTTTTT
TRBV10-2	NA	TRBJ2-5	TRBD2	CASSYLGTSGDQETQYF	TGCGCCAGCAGCTATCTTGGGACTAGCGGGGACCAAGAGACCCAGTACTTC
TRBV13	few	TRBJ2-2	NA	CASSFTATGELFF	TGTGCCAGCAGCTTTACAGCCACCGGGGAGCTGTTTTTT
TRBV27	NA	TRBJ2-2	TRBD1	CASTKGTVNTGELFF	TGTGCCAGCACGAAGGGGACAGTGAACACCGGGGAGCTGTTTTTT
TRBV9	NA	TRBJ1-3	NA	CASSVGDGNTIYF	TGTGCCAGCAGCGTTGGTGACGGGAACACCATATATTTT
TRBV9	NA	TRBJ1-1	NA	CASSPHGRLDTEAFF	TGTGCCAGCAGCCCCCATGGCAGGTTGGACACTGAAGCTTTCTTT
TRBV27	NA	TRBJ2-7	TRBD2	CASSSPGPAGEQYF	TGTGCCAGCAGTTCCCCCGGGCCAGCGGGAGAGCAGTACTTC
TRBV2	NA	TRBJ2-3	NA	CASSEYRQGGDTQYF	TGTGCCAGCAGTGAATATAGACAGGGAGGAGATACGCAGTATTTT
TRBV10-3	NA	TRBJ1-2	NA	CAISESRRAEIYGYTF	TGTGCCATCAGTGAGTCTAGGCGGGCCGAGATCTATGGCTACACCTTC
TRBV12-5	NA	TRBJ2-7	TRBD1	CASGLGDRGSYEQYF	TGTGCTAGTGGCCTCGGGGACAGGGGCTCCTACGAGCAGTACTTC
TRBV5-1	many	TRBJ1-5	TRBD1	CASSRRTGGQPQHF	TGCGCCAGCAGCCGACGGACAGGGGGACAGCCCCAGCATTTT
TRBV18	NA	TRBJ2-7	NA	CASSPEIGGVYEQYF	TGTGCCAGCTCACCAGAGATCGGGGGAGTCTACGAGCAGTACTTC
TRBV5-6	NA	TRBJ1-1	TRBD1	CASSPNRGMNTEAFF	TGTGCCAGCAGCCCAAACAGGGGCATGAACACTGAAGCTTTCTTT
TRBV19	NA	TRBJ2-4	TRBD2	CASSPSGGVNIQYF	TGTGCCAGTAGTCCAAGTGGGGGGGTGAACATTCAGTACTTC
TRBV11-2	NA	TRBJ2-3	NA	CASSLRPGLTDTQYF	TGTGCCAGCAGCTTAAGGCCAGGCCTCACAGATACGCAGTATTTT
TRBV19	NA	TRBJ1-2	NA	CASSLNRADGYTF	TGTGCCAGTAGTTTAAACAGGGCTGATGGCTACACCTTC
TRBV4-1	NA	TRBJ2-7	TRBD2	CASSQGFSGVRDEQYF	TGCGCCAGCAGCCAAGGGTTTAGCGGGGTCCGGGACGAGCAGTACTTC
TRBV4-1	NA	TRBJ1-1	TRBD1	CASSQPAPRGYGAFF	TGCGCCAGCAGCCAACCCGCACCCAGGGGGTATGGAGCTTTCTTT
TRBV19	NA	TRBJ2-1	TRBD2	CATKQAGEFYNEQFF	TGTGCCACTAAACAAGCGGGGGAGTTTTACAATGAGCAGTTCTTC
TRBV7-8	once	TRBJ2-2	NA	CASSLLAGFNTGELFF	TGTGCCAGCAGCTTATTGGCAGGGTTCAACACCGGGGAGCTGTTTTTT
TRBV7-9	NA	TRBJ1-1	NA	CASRFYGGVTEAFF	TGTGCCAGCAGGTTCTATGGGGGGGTCACTGAAGCTTTCTTT
TRBV2	NA	TRBJ2-2	TRBD2	CASSGVAGGTGELFF	TGTGCCAGCAGTGGGGTCGCGGGGGGCACCGGGGAGCTGTTTTTT
TRBV7-8	NA	TRBJ1-4	TRBD1	CASRKRDRGNEKLFF	TGTGCCAGCAGAAAAAGGGACAGGGGTAATGAAAAACTGTTTTTT
TRBV5-1	NA	TRBJ2-7	NA	CASSLTGMGSSYEQYF	TGCGCCAGCAGCTTGACAGGGATGGGGAGCTCCTACGAGCAGTACTTC
TRBV29-1	NA	TRBJ2-7	TRBD2	CSVAGLAGVDEQYF	TGCAGCGTCGCCGGACTAGCGGGAGTCGACGAGCAGTACTTC
TRBV7-6	NA	TRBJ2-3	TRBD2	CASSPSRLAGGSDTQYF	TGTGCCAGCAGCCCCTCTAGACTAGCGGGAGGATCGGATACGCAGTATTTT
TRBV18	NA	TRBJ1-2	NA	CASSPLTRGSEGYTF	TGTGCCAGCTCACCACTAACAAGGGGATCGGAAGGCTACACCTTC
TRBV29-1	NA	TRBJ2-7	NA	CSVPLTGSYEQYF	TGCAGCGTTCCCCTGACAGGCTCCTACGAGCAGTACTTC
TRBV25-1	NA	TRBJ2-3	TRBD2	CASSEGRAGATDTQYF	TGTGCCAGCAGTGAAGGGAGAGCGGGAGCGACAGATACGCAGTATTTT
TRBV19	NA	TRBJ2-7	TRBD2	CASSIEAGGPRYEQYF	TGTGCCAGTAGTATAGAAGCGGGAGGCCCGAGATACGAGCAGTACTTC
TRBV29-1	many	TRBJ1-4	NA	CSVEDTGGLFF	TGCAGCGTTGAAGATACCGGAGGACTGTTTTTT
TRBV5-1	once	TRBJ1-4	NA	CASSLPTGSNEKLFF	TGCGCCAGCAGCTTACCGACAGGATCTAATGAAAAACTGTTTTTT
TRBV9	NA	TRBJ1-2	TRBD1	CASSVAGGDYGYTF	TGTGCCAGCAGCGTAGCAGGGGGCGACTATGGCTACACCTTC
TRBV29-1	NA	TRBJ2-3	NA	CSGSTSSDTQYF	TGCAGCGGTTCCACTAGCTCAGATACGCAGTATTTT
TRBV18	NA	TRBJ1-1	NA	CASSQHGGMNTEAFF	TGTGCCAGCTCCCAACATGGAGGGATGAACACTGAAGCTTTCTTT
TRBV6-6	NA	TRBJ2-7	TRBD1	CASSYVGTGDEQYF	TGTGCCAGCAGTTATGTAGGGACAGGGGACGAGCAGTACTTC
TRBV19	NA	TRBJ1-2	NA	CASNPGYGYTF	TGTGCCAGTAACCCAGGCTATGGCTACACCTTC
TRBV7-9	NA	TRBJ1-1	NA	CASSSLDWNTEAFF	TGTGCCAGCAGCTCGTTAGACTGGAACACTGAAGCTTTCTTT
TRBV5-6	NA	TRBJ2-2	TRBD2	CASSHHGGGLAFSGELFF	TGTGCCAGCAGTCACCATGGGGGGGGACTAGCGTTCTCCGGGGAGCTGTTTTTT
TRBV5-1	NA	TRBJ1-2	NA	CASSLVRGGSYGYTF	TGCGCCAGCAGCTTGGTCAGGGGTGGAAGCTATGGCTACACCTTC
TRBV4-3	NA	TRBJ1-1	NA	CASSKTANTEAFF	TGCGCCAGCAGCAAGACAGCTAACACTGAAGCTTTCTTT
TRBV5-4	few	TRBJ1-2	NA	CASSPHPAGDYGYTF	TGTGCCAGCAGCCCTCATCCGGCGGGGGACTATGGCTACACCTTC
TRBV19	NA	TRBJ1-1	NA	CASNARGGTLEAFF	TGTGCCAGTAATGCGAGGGGGGGGACTCTCGAAGCTTTCTTT
TRBV6-1	NA	TRBJ1-1	TRBD1	CASSRAHRGAFF	TGTGCCAGCAGTAGAGCCCACAGGGGTGCTTTCTTT
TRBV7-8	NA	TRBJ2-1	NA	CASSPKAEDNEQFF	TGTGCCAGCAGCCCCAAGGCCGAGGACAATGAGCAGTTCTTC
TRBV27	NA	TRBJ2-7	TRBD1	CASTPGQGLYEQYF	TGTGCCAGCACCCCGGGACAGGGGTTGTACGAGCAGTACTTC
TRBV4-2	NA	TRBJ2-7	NA	CASSQTGAAGEQYF	TGTGCCAGCAGCCAAACGGGAGCGGCGGGCGAGCAGTACTTC
TRBV2	NA	TRBJ2-5	TRBD2	CASSGLAGAPAQYF	TGTGCCAGCAGTGGACTAGCGGGGGCCCCGGCCCAGTACTTC
TRBV2	NA	TRBJ1-2	NA	CASRSTGPGYTF	TGTGCCAGCAGGTCGACAGGACCGGGCTACACCTTC
TRBV19	NA	TRBJ1-1	NA	CASSMKGGYTEAFF	TGTGCCAGTAGTATGAAGGGAGGGTACACTGAAGCTTTCTTT